This TCR beta chain was documented in a study of PD-1 blockade in classical Hodgkin lymphoma. Regarding time point: cycle 4 day 1 (C4D1), after six to seven weeks of nivolumab. Relapse after autologous stem cell transplantation occurred in every patient, and brentuximab vedotin exposure varied. TCRdb's table, derived via immunoSEQ multiplex PCR, lists solely in-frame clones and lacks some. The sample lists 100,000 or so clones; 90% to 95% were seen once. V dropped 9 bases and J dropped 10 bases, with 12 bases sitting between them. The CDR3 covers 10 residues. Germline CDR1 and CDR2: SNHLY and FYNNEI. This TCR derives from a human donor with classical Hodgkin lymphoma. This chain joins TRBV2 and TRBJ1-1; D ambiguous. Here the sequenced sample was peripheral blood mononuclear cells (PBMCs), taken before the fourth cycle of nivolumab. CDR3 DNA sequence: TGTGCCAGTCCATCACGGGGAGCTTTCTTT. Its protein product is CASPSRGAFF.